Below are 30 T cell receptor beta chains sequenced from a single sample in a study of cytotoxic CD8 clonotypes in ibrutinib-treated CLL. Measured with immunoSEQ multiplex PCR; TCRdb has only the in-frame clones, and not every one. In the table there are under 300,000 clones, roughly 70% of which are singletons. Sequencing was performed on PBMCs, taken after 24 months of ibrutinib treatment. The receptors originated from a human donor with chronic lymphocytic leukemia.

The chain combines TRBV2 with TRBJ1-5, with a tentative D call TRBD1 (6 bases). The CDR3 length is 15 residues. From germline, CDR1 is SNHLY and CDR2 FYNNEI. Deletions cut 7 bases from V and 4 bases from J, with 17 bases between. In DNA form, the CDR3 reads TGTGCCAGCACTTTCGAAGGGGGGATAAATCAGCCCCAGCATTTT. Its translation is CASTFEGGINQPQHF.

The CDR3 reads CASSPSGQGAWEQYF. The CDR3 DNA reads as TGCGCCAGCAGCCCATCCGGACAGGGGGCATGGGAGCAGTACTTC. The chain is built from TRBV5-1 and TRBJ2-7; 11 bases fit TRBD1. This CDR3 has 15 residues. CDR1 SGHRS and CDR2 YFSETQ come from the germline V gene. Trimming at V came to 4 bases and at J to 7 bases, leaving 10 bases not matched to a gene.

The chain is built from TRBV28 and TRBJ2-1; D unresolved. In germline, CDR1 is MDHEN, CDR2 SYDVKM. The V end lost 5 bases, the J end lost 0 bases, and 5 bases lay between the germline ends. This CDR3 contains 13 residues. The CDR3 reads CASSAYSYNEQFF. The DNA for the CDR3 is TGTGCCAGCAGTGCCTACTCCTACAATGAGCAGTTCTTC.

V usage is TRBV6-1 and J usage is TRBJ2-3, with 9 positions matching TRBD2. The CDR3 sequence is 16 residues long. After removal of 3 bases from V and 4 bases from J, the junction contained 8 bases not matched to a gene. Germline V CDR1 and CDR2: MNHNS, SASEGT. The DNA of the CDR3 is TGTGCCAGCAGTGACATAGCGGGAGACAGGCCAGATACGCAGTATTTT. It yields the protein CASSDIAGDRPDTQYF.

The rearrangement uses TRBV2 and TRBJ2-3; D gene uncertain. CDR3 length equals 14 residues. Between the trimmed V and J ends, which lost 8 bases and 0 bases, there was a span of 12 bases. The germline V gene has CDR1 SNHLY and CDR2 FYNNEI. This chain's CDR3 is CASQKLGSTDTQYF. CDR3 sequence (DNA): TGTGCCAGCCAAAAATTAGGGAGCACAGATACGCAGTATTTT.

The rearrangement uses TRBV4-3 and TRBJ2-7; 9 nucleotides align to TRBD2. Per the germline V gene, CDR1 is LGHNA and CDR2 is YSLEER. V lost 0 bases and J lost 0; bases outside the gene matches: 6. The CDR3 spans 17 residues. CDR3 DNA sequence: TGCGCCAGCAGCCAAGATCTTGTGACTAGCGGCTCCTACGAGCAGTACTTC. Protein product: CASSQDLVTSGSYEQYF.

The rearrangement uses TRBV6-5 and TRBJ2-5; 7 nucleotides match TRBD2. V lost 6 bases to trimming and J lost 9 bases; unmatched junction nucleotides: 13. The CDR3 totals 14 residues. Germline CDR1 reads MNHEY; CDR2 reads SVGAGI. The CDR3 DNA reads as TGTGCCAGCAGCCAGCCGGGAGGCGCGAAGGCCCAGTACTTC. Protein product: CASSQPGGAKAQYF.

This clone showed up many times. The DNA of the CDR3 is TGTGCCAGCAGCTTGGAGGAGGGATCTTATGGCTACACCTTC. Translation: CASSLEEGSYGYTF. The chain employs TRBV7-6 and TRBJ1-2; D is undetermined. V lost 3 bases to trimming and J lost 5 bases, with 13 bases between them. Germline CDR1 reads SGHVS; CDR2 reads FNYEAQ. CDR3 length: 14 residues.

The genes are TRBV19 and TRBJ2-2; D uncertain. Deletions cut 8 bases from V and 8 bases from J, with 12 bases between. Germline assignment: CDR1 LNHDA and CDR2 SQIVND (reference sequence). The length of the CDR3 is 12 residues. The CDR3 DNA is TGTGCCAGTTCGTACGACTCGGGGGAGCTGTTTTTT. Protein: CASSYDSGELFF.

The chain joins TRBV7-2 to TRBJ2-1, with D perhaps TRBD2 (6 bases). The CDR3 length is 12 residues. Looked up from germline, CDR1 is SGHTA and CDR2 is FQGNSA. V lost 5 bases, J lost 15 bases, and 17 bases lay in between. The chain's CDR3 is CASSPNWGEAFF. DNA of the CDR3: TGTGCCAGCAGCCCCAACTGGGGGGAGGCGTTCTTC.

Notes on this clone: Other nucleotide sequences from this sample produce the same CDR3. V usage is TRBV28 and J usage is TRBJ1-1, with D unresolved. The ends were cut back, 2 bases at V and 3 bases at J, with 4 bases in the middle. Germline-derived CDR1 and CDR2 are MDHEN and SYDVKM. This CDR3 is built from 12 residues. The CDR3 DNA follows: TGTGCCAGCAGTTTAAGGGACACTGAAGCTTTCTTT. Translated, it gives CASSLRDTEAFF. The full variable domain, completed using reference TRBV28 and TRBJ1-1, is DVKVTQSSRYLVKRTGEKVFLECVQDMDHENMFWYRQDPGLGLRLIYFSYDVKMKEKGDIPEGYSVSREKKERFSLILESASTNQTSMYLCASSLRDTEAFFGQGTRLTVV.

CDR3 region: CASSRSIDEQYF. CDR3 in DNA: TGTGCCAGCAGCAGATCGATCGACGAGCAGTACTTC. V is TRBV7-9 and J is TRBJ2-7; D call uncertain. Trimming took off 5 bases at V and 5 bases at J, with 10 bases between the two ends. Germline CDR1 is SEHNR and CDR2 is FQNEAQ (reference sequence). The CDR3 totals 12 residues. Full variable domain (outside the CDR3, taken from reference TRBV7-9 and TRBJ2-7): DTGVSQNPRHKITKRGQNVTFRCDPISEHNRLYWYRQTLGQGPEFLTYFQNEAQLEKSRLLSDRFSAERPKGSFSTLEIQRTEQGDSAMYLCASSRSIDEQYFGPGTRLTVT.

CDR3 sequence (DNA): TGTGCCAGCAGTGCCAGGGGGATTGAAAAACTGTTTTTT. This sequence encodes CASSARGIEKLFF. The chain links TRBV25-1 to TRBJ1-4; 7 bases are a match to TRBD1. The germline CDR1 and CDR2 sequences are MGHDK and SYGVNS. The length of the CDR3 is 13 residues. J lost 7 bases, V lost 4 bases, and 3 bases had no gene match. The full variable domain, rest sourced from reference TRBV25-1 and TRBJ1-4, is EADIYQTPRYLVIGTGKKITLECSQTMGHDKMYWYQQDPGMELHLIHYSYGVNSTEKGDLSSESTVSRIRTEHFPLTLESARPSHTSQYLCASSARGIEKLFFGSGTQLSVL.

This clone came up a few times. The gene calls are TRBV28 and TRBJ1-4; D gene unclear. CDR1 is MDHEN, CDR2 SYDVKM, per germline. The V end was cut by 6 bases, the J end by 4 bases, with 12 bases between. The CDR3 is 14 amino acids. This CDR3 reads CASSLVQFNEKLFF. The CDR3 DNA reads TGTGCCAGCAGCCTGGTTCAATTTAATGAAAAACTGTTTTTT.

The V call is TRBV11-2, the J call TRBJ2-1; D remains ambiguous. V lost 1 base to trimming and J lost 0 bases, with 10 bases between them. The CDR3 contains 16 residues. Germline loops: CDR1 SGHAT, CDR2 FQNNGV. The chain's CDR3 is CASSLVFQSSYNEQFF. DNA of the CDR3: TGTGCCAGCAGCTTAGTCTTTCAGAGCTCCTACAATGAGCAGTTCTTC.

This clone has more than one count but fewer than ten. This chain joins TRBV7-9 and TRBJ2-7, with TRBD2 identical over 15 bases. The ends lost 4 bases at V and 6 bases at J; junction bases unmatched: 1. In germline, CDR1 is SEHNR, CDR2 FQNEAQ (reference sequence). The CDR3 has 14 residues. The CDR3 reads CASSSGLAGGEQYF. The CDR3 DNA reads as TGTGCCAGCAGCTCGGGACTAGCGGGAGGCGAGCAGTACTTC. Based on the CDR3 plus reference TRBV7-9 and TRBJ2-7, the full variable domain is DTGVSQNPRHKITKRGQNVTFRCDPISEHNRLYWYRQTLGQGPEFLTYFQNEAQLEKSRLLSDRFSAERPKGSFSTLEIQRTEQGDSAMYLCASSSGLAGGEQYFGPGTRLTVT.

The chain joins TRBV19 to TRBJ2-6; TRBD2 is a possible D gene (5 bases). In germline, CDR1 is LNHDA, CDR2 SQIVND (reference sequence). The CDR3 runs 17 residues. Between the trimmed V and J ends, which lost 6 bases and 0 bases, there was a span of 15 bases. The CDR3 bases are TGTGCCAGTAGCCCGGACTGGGTTCTCTCTGGGGCCAACGTCCTGACTTTC. It yields the protein CASSPDWVLSGANVLTF.

V is TRBV6-6 and J is TRBJ2-5, with TRBD2 identical over 13 bases. Germline V CDR1 and CDR2: MNHNY, SVGAGI (reference sequence). The junction had 5 bases not matched to a gene; V was cut back by 5 bases and J by 5 bases. CDR3 length: 15 residues. CDR3 bases: TGTGCCAGCAGTGATCCGACTAGCGGGAGGGAGACCCAGTACTTC. Amino acids: CASSDPTSGRETQYF.

The rearrangement links TRBV28 to TRBJ2-7; 8 positions match TRBD2. The ends lost 7 bases at V and 2 bases at J; junction bases unmatched: 7. Germline V gives CDR1 MDHEN, CDR2 SYDVKM. The CDR3 extends over 14 amino acids. CDR3 region: CASINSGKAYEQYF. DNA of the CDR3: TGTGCCAGCATTAATAGCGGGAAGGCCTACGAGCAGTACTTC.

J is TRBJ2-7 and V is TRBV7-9, with D hard to call. Germline lookup yields CDR1 SEHNR and CDR2 FQNEAQ (reference sequence). This CDR3 comprises 12 residues. The germline V and J ends were trimmed by 0 bases and 4 bases, with 4 bases remaining between them. This CDR3 is CASSLARYEQYF. As DNA, the CDR3 is TGTGCCAGCAGCTTAGCCAGGTACGAGCAGTACTTC.

This clone was picked up a small number of times. The chain carries TRBV9 and TRBJ2-3; the match to TRBD2 covers 7 bases. The CDR3 has 14 amino acids. V shed 3 bases, J shed 5 bases, and the junction held 6 bases outside the gene matches. Per germline, CDR1 SGDLS and CDR2 YYNGEE. The CDR3 loop is CASSGAGLGDTQYF. The CDR3 DNA reads as TGTGCCAGCAGCGGAGCGGGACTGGGAGATACGCAGTATTTT.

The rearrangement uses TRBV5-6 and TRBJ2-5; the D gene is possibly TRBD2 (6 bases). CDR1 is SGHDT and CDR2 is YYEEEE in the germline V gene. Trimming removed 1 base at V and 5 bases at J, with 15 bases between. This CDR3 is built from 15 residues. The CDR3 loop is CASSLIVLALETQYF. Written as DNA, the CDR3 is TGTGCCAGCAGCTTGATCGTTCTAGCGTTGGAGACCCAGTACTTC. Complete variable domain (other parts from reference TRBV5-6 and TRBJ2-5): DAGVTQSPTHLIKTRGQQVTLRCSPKSGHDTVSWYQQALGQGPQFIFQYYEEEERQRGNFPDRFSGHQFPNYSSELNVNALLLGDSALYLCASSLIVLALETQYFGPGTRLLVL.

This clone was seen ten or more times. The gene calls are TRBV6-4 and TRBJ1-5; a possible D gene is TRBD1 (5 bases). This CDR3 region has 17 residues. V shed 7 bases and J shed 0 bases, with 19 bases lying between them. In germline, CDR1 is MRHNA, CDR2 SNTAGT. CDR3 in amino acids: CASISTTRQYSNQPQHF. The CDR3 DNA is TGTGCCAGCATAAGCACTACCCGACAGTATAGCAATCAGCCCCAGCATTTT.

The V call is TRBV9, the J call TRBJ2-7; D might be TRBD2 (6 bases). V lost 4 bases and J lost 9, with 17 bases in between. The CDR3 totals 13 residues. CDR1 SGDLS and CDR2 YYNGEE come from the germline V gene. The DNA of the CDR3 is TGTGCCAGCAGCCGGGGGTGGGATCGCTGGCAGTACTTC. Amino acid sequence: CASSRGWDRWQYF.

This chain links TRBV29-1 with TRBJ2-5, with D possibly being TRBD2 (5 bases). The germline CDR1 and CDR2 sequences are SQVTM and ANQGSEA. V lost 4 bases and J lost 3, with 15 bases in between. The CDR3 extends over 14 amino acids. In DNA, the CDR3 is TGCAGCGTTGTGGTGTTGAGGACTGAAGAGACCCAGTACTTC. It specifies CSVVVLRTEETQYF.

The V call is TRBV7-2, the J call TRBJ2-1; 11 bases match TRBD2. CDR3 length equals 16 residues. The V gene's germline CDR1 is SGHTA and CDR2 FQGNSA. V lost 1 base, J lost 7 bases, and 6 bases stayed unmatched. This CDR3 reads CASSLDVLAGVNEQFF. CDR3 nucleotide sequence: TGTGCCAGCAGCTTAGATGTACTAGCGGGAGTGAATGAGCAGTTCTTC.

CDR3 sequence: CASSPTSGNNEQFF. CDR3 DNA: TGCGCCAGCAGCCCGACTAGCGGTAACAATGAGCAGTTCTTC. V gene TRBV5-1 combines with J gene TRBJ2-1; 9 bases are a match to TRBD2. V shed 4 bases and J 5 bases; nucleotides not matched to a gene: 4. Germline CDR1 SGHRS, CDR2 YFSETQ. CDR3 size: 14 residues.

This clone showed up just once. This chain connects TRBV28 to TRBJ1-5, with D possibly being TRBD1 (5 bases). V lost 4 bases to trimming and J lost 4 bases, with 17 bases between them. CDR3 length: 16 residues. Germline V gives CDR1 MDHEN, CDR2 SYDVKM. CDR3: CASSSWGFKDNQPQHF. As DNA, the CDR3 is TGTGCCAGCAGTTCCTGGGGGTTTAAGGATAATCAGCCCCAGCATTTT. Full variable domain (outside the CDR3, taken from reference TRBV28 and TRBJ1-5): DVKVTQSSRYLVKRTGEKVFLECVQDMDHENMFWYRQDPGLGLRLIYFSYDVKMKEKGDIPEGYSVSREKKERFSLILESASTNQTSMYLCASSSWGFKDNQPQHFGDGTRLSIL.

CDR3 loop: CASSIGTGIGDTQYF. The CDR3, as DNA: TGTGCCAGTAGTATCGGGACAGGGATTGGAGATACGCAGTATTTT. J is TRBJ2-3 and V is TRBV19; 9 nucleotides match TRBD1. Trimming removed 3 bases from V and 5 bases from J; junction bases left unmatched: 6. Germline loops: CDR1 LNHDA, CDR2 SQIVND (reference sequence). The CDR3 sequence is 15 residues long.

This clone was picked up a small number of times. This chain links TRBV25-1 with TRBJ2-3; 8 bases align to TRBD1. The CDR3 contains 17 residues. CDR1 and CDR2 from the germline V gene are MGHDK and SYGVNS. With 5 bases clipped from V and 0 bases from J, the junction kept 10 bases outside the gene matches. The CDR3 nucleotides read TGTGCCAGCAGTCCACCAGACAGGGGCCCAAGCACAGATACGCAGTATTTT. This encodes CASSPPDRGPSTDTQYF.